This paragraph covers one TCR beta chain sequence. The sample is drawn from a study of CD8 T cells in Susac syndrome. V was pared by 2 bases and J by 3 bases, with 4 bases between. CDR1 and CDR2 (germline): MRHNA, SNTAGT. The CDR3 runs to 13 residues. With random hexamers, 0.5 to 1 ug RNA was reverse transcribed. Amplification of TCR beta CDR3 was carried out by immunoSEQ multiplex PCR, which covered 54 Vbeta and 13 Jbeta segments. TCRdb independently ran MiXCR on the immunoSEQ multiplex PCR reads; one entry per CDR3 protein. The sample holds about 49,000 distinct CDR3 sequences; roughly 93% are singletons and the top ten take 0.5% to 0.6%.

The receptor's source is a human donor in good health. The sequenced sample consisted of CD8+ T cells from PBMCs. The chain carries TRBV6-4 and TRBJ2-2; the D is unclear. The DNA for the CDR3 is TGTGCCAGCAGTGACCGGGACACCGGGGAGCTGTTTTTT. Its protein is CASSDRDTGELFF.